The TCR beta chain described here comes from a study of blood T cell repertoires in COVID-19. Per the study methods: Reference gene primer amplification gave nucleated cell count estimates. The protocol was immunoSEQ multiplex PCR, while the TCRdb copy is restricted to in-frame clones and leaves out a portion. V, J and clone size are taken as reported in that table, and D and trimming were inferred from the DNA itself. Of 30,000 to 40,000 clones listed, around 91% are singletons. Sequencing was done on a sample of peripheral blood. The sequence derives from a man older than 75 with acute or convalescent COVID-19.

DNA for the CDR3: TGTGCCAGTAGTGCAAAAGGGTCAGGGGCGGGCAATGAGCAGTTCTTC. Translating it yields CASSAKGSGAGNEQFF. The chain is built from TRBV19 and TRBJ2-1; possible D gene TRBD1, 6 bases. The V gene lost 5 bases and the J gene lost 6 bases, with 20 bases spanning the gap. Germline V lookup: CDR1 LNHDA, CDR2 SQIVND (reference sequence). The CDR3 is 16 residues long.